The 26 T cell receptor beta chains below come from one sample, sequenced in a study of blood T cell repertoires in COVID-19. Data came from immunoSEQ multiplex PCR; TCRdb stores just in-frame clones and leaves some out. The profile shows under 300,000 clones, 80% to 90% of them singletons. The specimen was PBMCs or T cells enriched from blood (not recorded which). The receptors come from a woman aged 45-60 years who had recovered from COVID-19.

V is TRBV19 and J is TRBJ2-5; D remains unclear. The length of the CDR3 is 13 residues. The germline V and J ends were trimmed by 4 bases and 3 bases, with 9 bases remaining between them. Germline CDR1 and CDR2: LNHDA and SQIVND (reference sequence). The CDR3 DNA reads as TGTGCCAGTAGTAGCCCCGAGAAAGAGACCCAGTACTTC. Its protein product is CASSSPEKETQYF.

This chain links TRBV27 with TRBJ2-3; D is uncertain. The CDR3 runs to 13 residues. The germline V gene has CDR1 MNHEY and CDR2 SMNVEV (reference sequence). The V gene lost 4 bases and the J gene lost 2 bases, with 7 bases spanning the gap. The chain's CDR3 is CASSYVITDTQYF. The DNA of the CDR3 is TGTGCCAGCAGTTATGTTATCACAGATACGCAGTATTTT.

The chain uses TRBV11-2 and TRBJ2-3; D unresolved. V was pared by 5 bases and J by 4 bases, with 16 bases between. CDR3 size: 15 residues. Germline V gene data show CDR1 as SGHAT and CDR2 as FQNNGV. CDR3 DNA sequence: TGTGCCAGCAGCCCCCACGATTTAGAGGCAGATACGCAGTATTTT. It translates to CASSPHDLEADTQYF.

This sequence joins TRBV18 and TRBJ1-1; the match to TRBD1 covers 9 bases. Trimming at V came to 4 bases and at J to 3 bases, leaving 6 bases not matched to a gene. Per the germline V gene, CDR1 is KGHSH and CDR2 is LQKENI. The CDR3 runs 15 residues. CDR3 sequence: CASSQDRGVYTEAFF. CDR3 DNA sequence: TGTGCCAGCTCACAGGACAGGGGAGTTTACACTGAAGCTTTCTTT. The complete variable domain, with remaining parts taken from reference TRBV18 and TRBJ1-1, reads NAGVMQNPRHLVRRRGQEARLRCSPMKGHSHVYWYRQLPEEGLKFMVYLQKENIIDESGMPKERFSAEFPKEGPSILRIQQVVRGDSAAYFCASSQDRGVYTEAFFGQGTRLTVV.

This clone turned up a few times. The chain is built from TRBV2 and TRBJ2-1, with TRBD2 identical over 11 bases. The V gene end was trimmed by 6 bases and the J gene end by 7 bases; junction bases not matched to a gene: 11. Germline V lookup: CDR1 SNHLY, CDR2 FYNNEI. There are 16 residues in the CDR3. CDR3: CASRPLRLAGNNEQFF. CDR3 coding DNA: TGTGCCAGCAGGCCTCTTCGACTAGCGGGAAATAATGAGCAGTTCTTC.

The chain recombines TRBV2 with TRBJ2-1, with 10 bases aligning to TRBD2. J was trimmed by 4 bases and V by 6 bases; bases with no gene match: 6. The CDR3 contains 15 residues. Germline assignment: CDR1 SNHLY and CDR2 FYNNEI. CDR3: CASRPGLAPYNEQFF. CDR3 coding DNA: TGTGCCAGCAGACCGGGACTAGCGCCATACAATGAGCAGTTCTTC.

The rearrangement uses TRBV15 and TRBJ2-5, with D possibly TRBD2 on 5 matching bases. Germline V gene data show CDR1 as LNHNV and CDR2 as YYDKDF (reference sequence). Between the trimmed V and J ends, which lost 1 base and 7 bases, there was a span of 19 bases. The length of the CDR3 is 16 residues. The CDR3 reads CATSRGLTESEGTQYF. The CDR3 region has the DNA TGTGCCACCAGCAGAGGACTAACAGAGTCCGAGGGGACCCAGTACTTC.

This clone was found a few times. The CDR3 DNA sequence: TGTGCCAGCAGCTTAGCCCACAGGCAGTTCTTC. Translating gives CASSLAHRQFF. This chain connects TRBV7-2 to TRBJ2-1; D unresolved. Trimming took 0 bases from V and 12 from J, leaving 6 bases between them. CDR3 length: 11 residues. The germline gives CDR1 SGHTA, CDR2 FQGNSA.

The V call is TRBV28, the J call TRBJ2-5; 10 bases are a match to TRBD2. The CDR3 contains 15 residues. Germline lookup yields CDR1 MDHEN and CDR2 SYDVKM. Trimming took 6 bases from V and 5 from J; bases not matched to a gene: 9. This chain's CDR3 is CASSFLAGEEETQYF. The CDR3 nucleotides are TGTGCCAGCAGCTTTCTAGCGGGAGAGGAGGAGACCCAGTACTTC.

Here the CDR3 DNA reads TGTGCCAGTAGTATAATCCCCCAGGGGGGCCAAGAGACCCAGTACTTC. Translation gives CASSIIPQGGQETQYF. The rearrangement links TRBV19 to TRBJ2-5, with D tentatively TRBD1 (7 bases). Between the trimmed V and J ends, which lost 2 bases and 1 base, there was a span of 14 bases. The CDR3 length is 16 residues. The germline CDR1 and CDR2 sequences are LNHDA and SQIVND (reference sequence).

The chain couples TRBV2 to TRBJ1-6, with TRBD1 as a possible D gene (6 bases). Germline V gene sequence: CDR1 SNHLY, CDR2 FYNNEI. V shed 8 bases and J shed 8 bases, with 16 bases lying between them. The CDR3 has 14 residues. The CDR3 region has the DNA TGTGCCAGCGGCCAACAGGGTCAGGATTCACCCCTCCACTTT. Protein product: CASGQQGQDSPLHF. The variable domain in full, completed from reference TRBV2 and TRBJ1-6, reads EPEVTQTPSHQVTQMGQEVILRCVPISNHLYFYWYRQILGQKVEFLVSFYNNEISEKSEIFDDQFSVERPDGSNFTLKIRSTKLEDSAMYFCASGQQGQDSPLHFGNGTRLTVT.

The chain uses TRBV5-1 and TRBJ2-3, with D tentatively TRBD1 (6 bases). Germline V lookup: CDR1 SGHRS, CDR2 YFSETQ. The V end lost 5 bases, the J end lost 2 bases, and 15 bases lay between the germline ends. The CDR3 is made up of 15 amino acids. The CDR3 is CASSLSGEPTDTQYF. The CDR3 bases are TGCGCCAGCAGTCTATCAGGGGAACCCACAGATACGCAGTATTTT.

On this clone itself: Additional DNA sequences in this sample encode the identical CDR3. The chain links TRBV5-6 to TRBJ2-7, with D perhaps matching TRBD2 (5 bases). V dropped 4 bases and J dropped 0 bases, with 8 bases sitting between them. Per the germline V gene, CDR1 is SGHDT and CDR2 is YYEEEE. This CDR3 comprises 13 residues. CDR3 nucleotides: TGTGCCAGCAGCCCCCGGGACTCCTACGAGCAGTACTTC. This codes for CASSPRDSYEQYF.

This chain connects TRBV3-1 (or the pseudogene TRBV3-2) to TRBJ2-1; D perhaps matches TRBD1 (6 bases). V lost 1 base and J lost 13, with 11 bases in between. CDR3 length equals 12 residues. Germline assignment: CDR1 LGHDT and CDR2 YNNKEL (reference sequence). CDR3 residues: CASSQGAGDQFF. CDR3 nucleotide sequence: TGTGCCAGCAGCCAAGGAGCAGGGGACCAGTTCTTC.

This rearrangement joins TRBV28 to TRBJ1-4, with TRBD1 matching 8 bases. CDR3 length: 16 residues. Germline lookup yields CDR1 MDHEN and CDR2 SYDVKM. V gave up 6 bases and J gave up 0 bases; unmatched junction bases: 6. CDR3 nucleotide sequence: TGTGCCAGCAGGGCCGGGACAGGAGCAACTAATGAAAAACTGTTTTTT. Translating it yields CASRAGTGATNEKLFF.

V gene TRBV7-9 combines with J gene TRBJ1-3, with D possibly matching TRBD1 (5 bases). The CDR3 extends over 15 amino acids. V shed 5 bases and J shed 4 bases, with 15 bases lying between them. Germline assignment: CDR1 SEHNR and CDR2 FQNEAQ (reference sequence). The CDR3: CASSDPGWKGNTIYF. The CDR3 region has the DNA TGTGCCAGCAGCGATCCAGGGTGGAAAGGAAACACCATATATTTT.

The gene calls are TRBV19 and TRBJ2-3, with a tentative D call TRBD1 (6 bases). Trimming shortened V by 8 bases and J by 6 bases, and 18 bases separated the two germline ends. Germline V gene data show CDR1 as LNHDA and CDR2 as SQIVND (reference sequence). This CDR3 is built from 14 residues. The CDR3 DNA follows: TGTGCCAGTGGCACCAGGGGCAAGTTGGATACGCAGTATTTT. Translated: CASGTRGKLDTQYF.

The chain joins TRBV2 to TRBJ2-1; 8 nucleotides line up with TRBD2. The CDR3 is made up of 16 amino acids. Germline CDR1 and CDR2: SNHLY and FYNNEI. Trimming removed 9 bases from V and 4 bases from J; junction bases left unmatched: 14. The CDR3 loop reads CARGFSGNGIYNEQFF. The CDR3, as DNA: TGTGCCAGAGGGTTTAGCGGGAACGGCATATACAATGAGCAGTTCTTC.

V and J are TRBV7-6 and TRBJ1-1; 8 bases agree with TRBD1. Per germline, CDR1 SGHVS and CDR2 FNYEAQ. With 3 bases clipped from V and 3 bases from J, the junction kept 6 bases outside the gene matches. This CDR3 has 15 amino acids. DNA for the CDR3: TGTGCCAGCAGCTTTACTACAGGGGGGGACACTGAAGCTTTCTTT. Its protein product is CASSFTTGGDTEAFF.

This clone was recorded only once. This CDR3 is CASSLMGTGEETQYF. CDR3 in DNA: TGTGCCAGCTCACTCATGGGGACAGGGGAAGAGACCCAGTACTTC. V and J are TRBV18 and TRBJ2-5; 10 bases align to TRBD1. This CDR3 has 15 amino acids. V was clipped by 4 bases and J by 3 bases; unmatched bases: 5. Germline V gene lookup returns CDR1 KGHSH and CDR2 LQKENI.

V gene TRBV9 combines with J gene TRBJ1-6; 7 nucleotides line up with TRBD1. Germline assignment: CDR1 SGDLS and CDR2 YYNGEE. The CDR3 is 16 amino acids. The junction had 9 bases not matched to a gene; V was cut back by 4 bases and J by 5 bases. Written as DNA, the CDR3 is TGTGCCAGCAGCCCGTCCAGACAGGGAAATAATTCACCCCTCCACTTT. It specifies CASSPSRQGNNSPLHF.

The chain employs TRBV28 and TRBJ1-2, with D possibly matching TRBD1 (6 bases). This CDR3 contains 13 residues. Trimming took 10 bases from V and 0 from J, leaving 12 bases between them. The germline CDR1 and CDR2 sequences are MDHEN and SYDVKM. Here the CDR3 DNA reads TGTGCCACCACGACAGGAGCTAACTATGGCTACACCTTC. Encoded protein: CATTTGANYGYTF.

This clone was recorded a few times. The rearrangement joins TRBV9 to TRBJ2-7; TRBD2 matches 7 bases. The trim removed 4 bases at V and 2 bases at J, leaving 9 bases unmatched. The CDR3 length is 15 residues. Germline V CDR1 and CDR2: SGDLS, YYNGEE. The CDR3 DNA follows: TGTGCCAGCAGCCCTGGGGCGGGGGTACCCTACGAGCAGTACTTC. Translating it yields CASSPGAGVPYEQYF.

This chain connects TRBV7-9 to TRBJ1-2; 7 bases fit TRBD1. CDR1 and CDR2 from the germline V gene are SEHNR and FQNEAQ (reference sequence). The CDR3 spans 16 residues. V shed 5 bases and J 3 bases; nucleotides not matched to a gene: 12. The CDR3, as DNA: TGTGCCAGCAGCCTCGGACAGGCGTCCTCGCACTATGGCTACACCTTC. As protein: CASSLGQASSHYGYTF.

This clone was counted a few times. The chain links TRBV10-1 to TRBJ2-1; 12 nucleotides agree with TRBD2. The V gene end was trimmed by 0 bases and the J gene end by 4 bases; junction bases not matched to a gene: 1. Germline V gives CDR1 WNHNN, CDR2 SYGVQD (reference sequence). There are 16 residues in the CDR3. The CDR3 sequence: CASSESGTSGYNEQFF. The CDR3 DNA reads TGCGCCAGCAGTGAGTCTGGGACTAGCGGGTACAATGAGCAGTTCTTC.

The chain has TRBV18 and TRBJ1-5; perhaps TRBD1 as D (5 bases). Germline CDR1 is KGHSH and CDR2 is LQKENI. V lost 2 bases and J lost 6, with 17 bases in between. The CDR3 has 16 residues. The CDR3 spells CASSPIRAGQSQPQHF. CDR3 nucleotides: TGTGCCAGCTCACCAATCAGGGCCGGGCAGAGTCAGCCCCAGCATTTT.